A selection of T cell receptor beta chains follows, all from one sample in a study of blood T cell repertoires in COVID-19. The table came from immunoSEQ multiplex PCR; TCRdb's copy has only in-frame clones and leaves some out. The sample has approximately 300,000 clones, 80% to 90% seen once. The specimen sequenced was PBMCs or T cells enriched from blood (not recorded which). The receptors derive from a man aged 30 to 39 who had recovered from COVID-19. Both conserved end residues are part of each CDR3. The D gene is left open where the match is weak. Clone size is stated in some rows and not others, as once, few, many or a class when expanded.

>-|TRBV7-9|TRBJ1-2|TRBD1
TGTGCCAGCAGTGACAGGGCTCTTGGCTACACCTTC
CASSDRALGYTF
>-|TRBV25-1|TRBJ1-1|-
TGTGCCAGCAGTGCTCAGGGGAACACTGAAGCTTTCTTT
CASSAQGNTEAFF
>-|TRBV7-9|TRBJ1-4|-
TGTGCCAGCAGCTTAGACCGGGAAAAACTGTTTTTT
CASSLDREKLFF
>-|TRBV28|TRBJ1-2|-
TGTGCCAGCAGTTTAAATGGGGAAGGGGGTTCGTATGGCTACACCTTC
CASSLNGEGGSYGYTF
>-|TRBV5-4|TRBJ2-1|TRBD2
TGTGCCAGCAGCTTGATGGGACTAGTGTCCTACAATGAGCAGTTCTTC
CASSLMGLVSYNEQFF
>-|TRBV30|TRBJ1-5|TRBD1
TGTGCCTGGAGCGGGACAGGGGATCAGCCCCAGCATTTT
CAWSGTGDQPQHF
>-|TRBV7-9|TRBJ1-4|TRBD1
TGTGCCAGCAGCTTACAGGGGGCTTCTGAAAAACTGTTTTTT
CASSLQGASEKLFF
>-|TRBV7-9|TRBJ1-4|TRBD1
TGTGCCAGCAGCTTGGGACAGGGGATAGAACTGTTTTTT
CASSLGQGIELFF
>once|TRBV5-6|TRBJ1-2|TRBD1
TGTGCCAGCAGCTCCGACAGGGCCGCTAACTATGGCTACACCTTC
CASSSDRAANYGYTF
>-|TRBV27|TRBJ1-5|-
TGTGCCAGCAGTTGGGGGCGTGGTCAGCCCCAGCATTTT
CASSWGRGQPQHF
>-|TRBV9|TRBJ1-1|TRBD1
TGTGCCAGCAGCGCCGCTCACAGGGGTTACACTGAAGCTTTCTTT
CASSAAHRGYTEAFF
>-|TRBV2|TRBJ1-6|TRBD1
TGTGCCAGCAGCGCGCGGGACAGGGGTTCACCCCTCCACTTT
CASSARDRGSPLHF
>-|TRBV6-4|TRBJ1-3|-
TGTGCCAGCAGACGACTGCGCTCTGGAAACACCATATATTTT
CASRRLRSGNTIYF
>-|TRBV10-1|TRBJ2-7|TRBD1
TGCGCCAGCAGCTCCGGGACCGGGACAGGGGTATGGGAGCAGTACTTC
CASSSGTGTGVWEQYF
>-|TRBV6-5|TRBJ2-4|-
TGTGCCAGCAGTTACTCGAGGTGGTCATCAGGGCGCATTCAGTACTTC
CASSYSRWSSGRIQYF
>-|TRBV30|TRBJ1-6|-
TGTGCCTGGAGGGCGGGGGCCCAAAATTCACCCCTCCACTTT
CAWRAGAQNSPLHF
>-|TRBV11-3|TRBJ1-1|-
TGTGCCAGCAGTTTTGGACAGATTGAAGCTTTCTTT
CASSFGQIEAFF